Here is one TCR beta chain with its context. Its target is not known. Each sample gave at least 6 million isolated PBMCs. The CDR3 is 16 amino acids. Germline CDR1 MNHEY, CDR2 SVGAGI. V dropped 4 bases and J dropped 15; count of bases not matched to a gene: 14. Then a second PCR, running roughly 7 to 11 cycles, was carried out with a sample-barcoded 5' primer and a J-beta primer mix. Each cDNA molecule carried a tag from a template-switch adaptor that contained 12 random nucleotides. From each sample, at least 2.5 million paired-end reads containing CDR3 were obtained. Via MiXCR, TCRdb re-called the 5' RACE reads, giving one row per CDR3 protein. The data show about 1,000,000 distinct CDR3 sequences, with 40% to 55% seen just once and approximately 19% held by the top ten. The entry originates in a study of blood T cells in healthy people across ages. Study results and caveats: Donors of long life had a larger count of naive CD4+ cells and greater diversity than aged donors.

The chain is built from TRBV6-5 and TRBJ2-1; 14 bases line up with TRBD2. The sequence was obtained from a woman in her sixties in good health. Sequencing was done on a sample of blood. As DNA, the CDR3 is TGTGCCAGCAGTTCAGAGACTAGCGGGAGGGCCTGGCTTCGGTTCTTC. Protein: CASSSETSGRAWLRFF.